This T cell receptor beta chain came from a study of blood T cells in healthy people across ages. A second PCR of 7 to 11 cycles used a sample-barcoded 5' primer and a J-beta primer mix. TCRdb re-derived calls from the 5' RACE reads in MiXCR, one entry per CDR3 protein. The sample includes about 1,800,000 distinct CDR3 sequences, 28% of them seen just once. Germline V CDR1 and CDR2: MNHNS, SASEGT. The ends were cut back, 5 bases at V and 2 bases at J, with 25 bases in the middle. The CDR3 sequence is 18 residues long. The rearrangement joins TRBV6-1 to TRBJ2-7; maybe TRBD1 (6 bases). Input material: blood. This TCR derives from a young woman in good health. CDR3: CASSPKGQTGTFPYEQYF. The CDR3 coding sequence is TGTGCCAGCAGTCCCAAGGGACAAACCGGGACATTTCCCTACGAGCAGTACTTC.